What follows are 30 T cell receptor beta chains derived from one specimen sequenced in a study of blood T cells in healthy people across ages. Then a second PCR, running roughly 7 to 11 cycles, was carried out with a sample-barcoded 5' primer and a J-beta primer mix. TCRdb passed the 5' RACE reads through MiXCR, listing each CDR3 protein once. The sample yields under 750,000 distinct CDR3 sequences, around 50% seen once. Input material: blood. These receptors were obtained from an elderly man in good health.

The chain couples TRBV7-2 to TRBJ1-4; D is unresolved. In germline, CDR1 is SGHTA, CDR2 FQGNSA. The CDR3 extends over 16 amino acids. V gave up 5 bases and J gave up 7 bases, with 20 bases separating them. The CDR3 loop is CASSVRHDPRSEKLFF. CDR3 in DNA: TGTGCCAGCAGCGTAAGACATGATCCTCGAAGTGAAAAACTGTTTTTT.

In the case of this clonotype: A clone one base away is much larger, so this may be a read error. The CDR3 is CAGRTDRDRDGEQYF. DNA of the CDR3: TGTGCCGGCAGAACCGACCGGGACAGGGATGGCGAGCAGTACTTC. The chain joins TRBV6-5 to TRBJ2-7; 9 bases line up with TRBD1. Germline V gene data show CDR1 as MNHEY and CDR2 as SVGAGI. The CDR3 sequence is 15 residues long.

This clonotype was counted a few times. This chain uses TRBV20-1 with TRBJ2-7; possibly TRBD2 for D (5 bases). There are 15 residues in the CDR3. CDR1 DFQATT and CDR2 SNEGSKA come from the germline V gene (reference sequence). Trimming left V 0 bases short and J 0 bases short, with 12 bases between. The CDR3: CSARETAASSYEQYF. Written as DNA, the CDR3 is TGCAGTGCTAGAGAAACAGCGGCGAGCTCCTACGAGCAGTACTTC.

The chain joins TRBV4-3 to TRBJ2-5; 7 bases fit TRBD2. Germline CDR1 is LGHNA and CDR2 is YSLEER. Unmatched junction bases numbered 9, after V lost 1 base and J lost 1 base. The CDR3 covers 17 residues. CDR3 residues: CASSQVGAGETQETQYF. The CDR3 DNA reads TGCGCCAGCAGCCAAGTTGGGGCGGGGGAAACCCAAGAGACCCAGTACTTC.

This clonotype has more than one count but fewer than ten. V is TRBV3-1 and J is TRBJ2-7; 9 nucleotides align to TRBD1. CDR3 size: 16 residues. V shed 4 bases and J 4 bases; nucleotides not matched to a gene: 11. Germline V gives CDR1 LGHDT, CDR2 YNNKEL (reference sequence). CDR3 DNA sequence: TGTGCCAGCAGCCCTCTCGGCGGGACAGGGATGTACGAGCAGTACTTC. This sequence encodes CASSPLGGTGMYEQYF.

This clonotype is a singleton in its sample. The chain couples TRBV20-1 to TRBJ1-6, with D unresolved. Trimming removed 1 base at V and 0 bases at J, with 7 bases between. CDR1 and CDR2 from the germline V gene are DFQATT and SNEGSKA (reference sequence). CDR3 size: 15 residues. The CDR3 sequence: CSARARTSYNSPLHF. Written as DNA, the CDR3 is TGCAGTGCTAGAGCTCGAACCTCCTATAATTCACCCCTCCACTTT.

In this sample, this clonotype turned up many times. The J gene is TRBJ2-3, the V gene TRBV7-2; 12 bases fit TRBD2. The CDR3 totals 15 residues. Germline-derived CDR1 and CDR2 are SGHTA and FQGNSA. V shed 6 bases, J shed 3 bases, and the junction held 4 bases outside the gene matches. CDR3 sequence: CASRGLAGGTDTQYF. CDR3 in DNA: TGTGCCAGCAGAGGCCTAGCGGGGGGGACAGATACGCAGTATTTT.

This clonotype has only a few counts. The chain combines TRBV7-2 with TRBJ2-7; D remains unclear. The germline V gene encodes CDR1 SGHTA and CDR2 FQGNSA. CDR3 length: 15 amino acids. V lost 0 bases and J lost 0, with 9 bases in between. The CDR3 nucleotides read TGTGCCAGCAGCTTAGCGTGGACGTCCTCCTACGAGCAGTACTTC. It specifies CASSLAWTSSYEQYF.

The J gene is TRBJ2-4, the V gene TRBV6-2 or TRBV6-3, with a possible D match to TRBD2 (5 bases). This CDR3 is 15 amino acids long. The germline gives CDR1 MNHEY, CDR2 SVGEGT. V shed 6 bases and J shed 0 bases, with 12 bases lying between them. The CDR3 loop is CASRMRALAKNIQYF. For the CDR3, the DNA is TGTGCCAGCAGGATGAGGGCCTTAGCCAAAAACATTCAGTACTTC.

With respect to this clonotype: Since a much larger clone is just one base distant, this may be a read error. The chain recombines TRBV7-9 with TRBJ2-3; a weak D match, TRBD1 (6 bases). The CDR3 consists of 14 residues. V shed 3 bases and J shed 2 bases, with 9 bases lying between them. The germline V gene has CDR1 SEHNR and CDR2 FQNEAQ (reference sequence). CDR3 DNA sequence: TGTGCCAGCAGCTTTGAGGGACACACAGATACGCAGTATTTT. Translated: CASSFEGHTDTQYF.

This chain links TRBV2 with TRBJ2-4; D unresolved. Trimming took 1 base from V and 8 from J, leaving 6 bases between them. In germline, CDR1 is SNHLY, CDR2 FYNNEI. There are 12 residues in the CDR3. CDR3 sequence reads: CASSEVGYIQYF. As DNA, the CDR3 is TGTGCCAGCAGTGAAGTTGGATACATTCAGTACTTC.

The rearrangement uses TRBV28 and TRBJ2-1, with 10 bases identical to TRBD1. The ends lost 7 bases at V and 4 bases at J; junction bases unmatched: 7. Germline CDR1 MDHEN, CDR2 SYDVKM. The CDR3 sequence is 15 residues long. CDR3 protein: CASTPDRGTYNEQFF. In nucleotides, the CDR3 is TGTGCCAGCACCCCGGACAGGGGGACGTACAATGAGCAGTTCTTC.

In this sample, this clonotype turned up a few times. V gene TRBV15 combines with J gene TRBJ1-2; no definite D call. Germline CDR1 reads LNHNV; CDR2 reads YYDKDF (reference sequence). The CDR3 spans 13 residues. V shed 0 bases and J shed 4 bases, with 6 bases lying between them. CDR3 bases: TGTGCCACCAGCAGAGATCGGGTCTATGGCTACACCTTC. As protein: CATSRDRVYGYTF.

This rearrangement joins TRBV20-1 to TRBJ2-5; a possible D gene is TRBD2 (5 bases). The better agreement between TRBJ2-7 and the DNA end casts doubt on the J call. This CDR3 is built from 15 residues. Germline values: CDR1 DFQATT, CDR2 SNEGSKA (reference sequence). The CDR3 reads CSARAEDHLNHEQYF. CDR3 bases: TGCAGTGCCCGGGCGGAGGACCACCTTAATCACGAGCAGTACTTC.

This clonotype was counted between two and nine times. J is TRBJ2-3 and V is TRBV20-1; 8 nucleotides agree with TRBD1. CDR3 length: 15 residues. V gave up 0 bases and J gave up 4 bases; unmatched junction bases: 6. CDR1 is DFQATT, CDR2 SNEGSKA, per germline (reference sequence). DNA for the CDR3: TGCAGTGCTAGAGATTTGACAGGGGTACCAGATACGCAGTATTTT. Its translation is CSARDLTGVPDTQYF.

The genes are TRBV7-9 and TRBJ2-1; 11 nucleotides match TRBD2. This CDR3 spans 15 amino acids. The trim removed 5 bases at V and 5 bases at J, leaving 5 bases unmatched. The germline CDR1 and CDR2 sequences are SEHNR and FQNEAQ (reference sequence). CDR3 sequence: CASSLLAGGNNEQFF. The DNA of the CDR3 is TGTGCCAGCAGCCTTCTAGCGGGAGGAAACAATGAGCAGTTCTTC.

This chain connects TRBV6-2 or TRBV6-3 to TRBJ2-7, with 7 bases lining up with TRBD1. V shed 0 bases and J 4 bases; nucleotides not matched to a gene: 12. Germline V gene data show CDR1 as MNHEY and CDR2 as SVGEGT. The CDR3 contains 17 residues. CDR3 DNA sequence: TGTGCCAGCAGTTACTCGAGGACACAGGGGAACTCTTACGAGCAGTACTTC. It yields the protein CASSYSRTQGNSYEQYF.

The chain uses TRBV27 and TRBJ1-2; D unresolved. The CDR3 consists of 17 residues. Looked up from germline, CDR1 is MNHEY and CDR2 is SMNVEV (reference sequence). V was cut by 5 bases and J by 0 bases, with 19 bases left in between. This chain's CDR3 is CASSPWGGRGTNYGYTF. The CDR3 nucleotides are TGTGCCAGCAGTCCCTGGGGTGGACGCGGTACTAACTATGGCTACACCTTC.

This rearrangement joins TRBV11-1 to TRBJ2-5; 12 nucleotides agree with TRBD1. The CDR3 loop spans 16 amino acids. The V gene end was trimmed by 5 bases and the J gene end by 11 bases; junction bases not matched to a gene: 15. Germline CDR1 is SGHAT and CDR2 is FQDESV (reference sequence). Here the CDR3 reads CASSQTGTGGYNEQYF. CDR3 nucleotides: TGTGCCAGCAGCCAAACCGGGACAGGGGGCTACAATGAGCAGTACTTC.

This clonotype showed up many times. The chain joins TRBV12-3 or TRBV12-4 to TRBJ2-1, with TRBD1 matching over 8 bases. The CDR3 consists of 14 residues. J was trimmed by 6 bases and V by 3 bases; bases with no gene match: 4. The CDR3 spells CASSLGTGGNEQFF. DNA of the CDR3: TGTGCCAGCAGTTTGGGCACAGGGGGCAATGAGCAGTTCTTC.

The chain uses TRBV20-1 and TRBJ2-1, with a possible D match to TRBD1 (5 bases). V was shortened by 3 bases and J by 2 bases, with 11 bases between the two germline ends. In germline, CDR1 is DFQATT, CDR2 SNEGSKA (reference sequence). CDR3 length: 14 amino acids. CDR3: CSASRGFPYNEQFF. The CDR3 DNA is TGCAGTGCTAGTAGGGGTTTCCCCTACAATGAGCAGTTCTTC.

V usage is TRBV27 and J usage is TRBJ2-5; D is possibly TRBD2 (6 bases). Judging by the DNA end, TRBJ2-7 fits better; the J call may be wrong. Germline values: CDR1 MNHEY, CDR2 SMNVEV (reference sequence). CDR3 size: 16 residues. The CDR3 DNA follows: TGTGCCAGCAGTTTACTGGGGATGGCTAGCGAAGACGAGCAGTACTTC. It is translated as CASSLLGMASEDEQYF.

The chain has TRBV12-3 or TRBV12-4 and TRBJ2-4; 10 bases map to TRBD2. CDR3 length: 17 amino acids. V lost 7 bases, J lost 2 bases, and 11 bases stayed unmatched. The CDR3 sequence is CASTRLSAGGPKNIQYF. CDR3 nucleotides: TGTGCCAGCACCCGCTTGTCAGCGGGAGGGCCCAAAAACATTCAGTACTTC.

The chain has TRBV7-3 and TRBJ1-4; D might be TRBD1 (6 bases). The ends were cut back, 5 bases at V and 5 bases at J, with 9 bases in the middle. The CDR3 extends over 13 amino acids. CDR1 and CDR2 (germline): SGHTA, FQGTGA. This CDR3 is CASSRGGNEKLFF. The CDR3 bases are TGTGCCAGCAGCCGAGGGGGGAATGAAAAACTGTTTTTT.

This clonotype was seen many times. The genes are TRBV6-5 and TRBJ2-3, with 10 bases matching TRBD2. CDR3 size: 16 residues. CDR1 and CDR2 from the germline V gene are MNHEY and SVGAGI. Losses at the gene ends were 2 bases for V and 1 base for J; bases not matched to a gene: 3. The CDR3 reads CASSYGLAGGTDTQYF. CDR3 nucleotides: TGTGCCAGCAGTTACGGGCTAGCGGGAGGCACAGATACGCAGTATTTT.

The V gene is TRBV29-1, the J gene TRBJ2-3; 12 bases are shared with TRBD2. The germline CDR1 and CDR2 sequences are SQVTM and ANQGSEA. V dropped 8 bases and J dropped 4; count of bases not matched to a gene: 7. CDR3 size: 14 residues. CDR3 sequence (DNA): TGCAGCTCCCGGACTAGCGGGAAGTCAGATACGCAGTATTTT. The encoded protein is CSSRTSGKSDTQYF.

The chain joins TRBV11-1 to TRBJ2-1; TRBD2 might be the D (6 bases). V was shortened by 5 bases and J by 15 bases, with 23 bases between the two germline ends. The V gene's germline CDR1 is SGHAT and CDR2 FQDESV (reference sequence). This CDR3 is 14 amino acids long. The CDR3, as DNA: TGTGCCAGCAGCCCGGCTGGTCTAGTGGGGGGTGTGTTCTTC. Translation gives CASSPAGLVGGVFF.

The chain recombines TRBV2 with TRBJ2-3; D uncertain. Trimming removed 5 bases at V and 1 base at J, with 13 bases between. This CDR3 has 15 residues. Germline V gene data show CDR1 as SNHLY and CDR2 as FYNNEI. CDR3 bases: TGTGCCAGCAGTCCCGTGACCCGCGGCACAGATACGCAGTATTTT. This gives the protein CASSPVTRGTDTQYF.

V usage is TRBV27 and J usage is TRBJ2-4, with a weak D call TRBD2 (6 bases). The CDR3 consists of 16 residues. V shed 1 base and J shed 0 bases, with 10 bases lying between them. From germline, CDR1 is MNHEY and CDR2 SMNVEV (reference sequence). CDR3 nucleotide sequence: TGTGCCAGCAGTTTATGTTCGGGGGTAGCCAAAAACATTCAGTACTTC. This codes for CASSLCSGVAKNIQYF.

This rearrangement joins TRBV4-3 to TRBJ1-1, with 7 bases matching TRBD1. The J segment lost 5 bases and the V segment lost 4 bases, leaving 10 bases of the junction unmatched. The V gene's germline CDR1 is LGHNA and CDR2 YSLEER. This CDR3 is built from 15 residues. CDR3 protein: CASSPGHRGDTEAFF. Written as DNA, the CDR3 is TGCGCCAGCAGCCCCGGACACAGGGGAGATACTGAAGCTTTCTTT.